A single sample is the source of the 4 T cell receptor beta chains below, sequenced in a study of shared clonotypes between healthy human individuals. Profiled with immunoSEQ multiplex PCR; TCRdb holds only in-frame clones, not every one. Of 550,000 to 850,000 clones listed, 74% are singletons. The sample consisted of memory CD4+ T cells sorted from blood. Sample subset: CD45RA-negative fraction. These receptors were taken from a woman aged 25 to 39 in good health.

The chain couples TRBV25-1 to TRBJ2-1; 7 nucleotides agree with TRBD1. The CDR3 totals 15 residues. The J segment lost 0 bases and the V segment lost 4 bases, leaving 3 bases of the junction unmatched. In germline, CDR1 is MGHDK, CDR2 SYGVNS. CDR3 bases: TGTGCCAGCAGTGGGGACAGTCTCTCCTACAATGAGCAGTTCTTC. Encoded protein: CASSGDSLSYNEQFF. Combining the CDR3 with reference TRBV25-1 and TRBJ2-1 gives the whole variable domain EADIYQTPRYLVIGTGKKITLECSQTMGHDKMYWYQQDPGMELHLIHYSYGVNSTEKGDLSSESTVSRIRTEHFPLTLESARPSHTSQYLCASSGDSLSYNEQFFGPGTRLTVL.

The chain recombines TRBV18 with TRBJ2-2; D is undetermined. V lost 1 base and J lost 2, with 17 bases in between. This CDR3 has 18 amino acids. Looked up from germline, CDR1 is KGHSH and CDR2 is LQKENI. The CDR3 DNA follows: TGTGCCAGCTCACCACAAAGCCCCGGCCATACTAACACCGGGGAGCTGTTTTTT. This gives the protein CASSPQSPGHTNTGELFF.

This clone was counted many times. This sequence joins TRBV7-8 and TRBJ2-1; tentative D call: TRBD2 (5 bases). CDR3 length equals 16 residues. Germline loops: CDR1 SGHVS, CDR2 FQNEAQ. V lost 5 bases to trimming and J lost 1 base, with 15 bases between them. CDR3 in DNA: TGTGCCAGCAGCCCCAGGACTGATATATCCTACAATGAGCAGTTCTTC. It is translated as CASSPRTDISYNEQFF.

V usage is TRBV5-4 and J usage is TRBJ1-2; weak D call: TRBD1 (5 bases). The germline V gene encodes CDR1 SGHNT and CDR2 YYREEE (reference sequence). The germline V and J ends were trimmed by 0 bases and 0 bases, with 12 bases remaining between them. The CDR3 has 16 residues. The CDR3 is CASSLDWGSTNYGYTF. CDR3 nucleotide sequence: TGTGCCAGCAGCTTGGATTGGGGCAGCACTAACTATGGCTACACCTTC.